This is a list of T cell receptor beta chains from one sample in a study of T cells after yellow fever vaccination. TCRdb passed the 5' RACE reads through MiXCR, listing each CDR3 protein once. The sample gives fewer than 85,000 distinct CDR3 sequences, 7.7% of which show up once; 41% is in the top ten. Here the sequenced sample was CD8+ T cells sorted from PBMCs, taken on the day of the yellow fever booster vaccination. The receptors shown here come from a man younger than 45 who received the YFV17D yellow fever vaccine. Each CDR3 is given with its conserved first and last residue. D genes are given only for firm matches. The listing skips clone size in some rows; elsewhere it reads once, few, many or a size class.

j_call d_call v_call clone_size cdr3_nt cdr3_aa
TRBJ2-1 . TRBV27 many TGTGCCAGCAGTGGAGGGGTTGAGCAGTTCTTC CASSGGVEQFF
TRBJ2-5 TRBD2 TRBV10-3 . TGTGCCATCAGTTCCAGCGGGAGAACGAAGACCCAGTACTTC CAISSSGRTKTQYF
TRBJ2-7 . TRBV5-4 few TGTGCCAGCAGCGGAGACACTCGGGAGCAGTACTTC CASSGDTREQYF
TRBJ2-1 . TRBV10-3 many TGTGCCATCAGTGAGTCGGGAGAGGCCTACAATGAGCAGTTCTTC CAISESGEAYNEQFF
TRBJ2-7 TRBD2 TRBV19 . TGTGCCAGTATGTTAAGCGGGAGTAGGGATGAGCAGTACTTC CASMLSGSRDEQYF
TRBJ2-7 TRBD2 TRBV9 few TGTGCCAGCAGCGTAGGGCGCGGGGGAACCTACGAGCAGTACTTC CASSVGRGGTYEQYF
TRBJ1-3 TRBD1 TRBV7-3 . TGTGCCAGCAGCCGACACACGCGTTGCGGGACAGGGGATGGAAACACCATATATTTT CASSRHTRCGTGDGNTIYF
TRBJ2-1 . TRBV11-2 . TGTGCCAGCAGCTACGCTGCGGAGGCGGAGTTCTTC CASSYAAEAEFF
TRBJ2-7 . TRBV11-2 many TGTGCCAGCAGCTTAGATCAAGGAACCTACGAGCAGTACTTC CASSLDQGTYEQYF
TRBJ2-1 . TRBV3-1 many TGTGCCAGCAGCCAAGCCGGAGGGTCCAATGAGCAGTTCTTC CASSQAGGSNEQFF
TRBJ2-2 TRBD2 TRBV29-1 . TGCAGCGTTGAAGCTGGCGGGGGGCGAGGCACCGGGGAGCTGTTTTTT CSVEAGGGRGTGELFF
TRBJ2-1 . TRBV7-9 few TGTGCCAGCAGCTTAGTCCTAGCTTACAATGAGCAGTTCTTC CASSLVLAYNEQFF
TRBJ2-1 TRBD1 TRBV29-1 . TGCAGCGTTACAGGGGGCCACGGTGATGAGCAGTTCTTC CSVTGGHGDEQFF
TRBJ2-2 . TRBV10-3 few TGTGCCATCAGTGACGAGACGGGACTGATGAACACCGGGGAGCTGTTTTTT CAISDETGLMNTGELFF
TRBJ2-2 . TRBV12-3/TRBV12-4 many TGTGCCAGCAGTTTGAGGGCAGTCAACACCGGGGAGCTGTTTTTT CASSLRAVNTGELFF
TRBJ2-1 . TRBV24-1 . TGTGCCACCAGTGATTTCGACAGTAGTCAGCAGTTCTTC CATSDFDSSQQFF
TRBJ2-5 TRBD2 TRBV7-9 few TGTGCCAGCAGCTCGAGCGGGAGTGATGAGACCCAGTACTTC CASSSSGSDETQYF
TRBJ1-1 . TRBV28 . TGTGCCAGCAGCTACCTACCGACAGCGAACACTGAAGCTTTCTTT CASSYLPTANTEAFF
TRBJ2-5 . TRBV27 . TGTGCCAGCAGTTTAGGCCGCATGGAGACCCAGTACTTC CASSLGRMETQYF
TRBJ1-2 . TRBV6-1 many TGTGCCAGCTCACACCCTGGGGAAGGCTATGGCTACACCTTC CASSHPGEGYGYTF
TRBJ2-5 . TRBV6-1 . TGTGCCAGCAGGTCCTTTGGTGTTGAGACCCAGTACTTC CASRSFGVETQYF
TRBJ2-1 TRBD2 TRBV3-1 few TGTGCCAGCAGCCAAGATGCGGGAGGGCTTTACAATGAGCAGTTCTTC CASSQDAGGLYNEQFF
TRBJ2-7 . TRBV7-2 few TGTGCCAGCAGCAACCTCGGGACACGACGCTACTTC CASSNLGTRRYF
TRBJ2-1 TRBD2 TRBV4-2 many TGTGCCAGCGCGGGGGGGGATGAGCAGTTCTTC CASAGGDEQFF
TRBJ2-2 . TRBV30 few TGTGCCTGGATCCACCAGGGGGGGGCCGGGGAGCTGTTTTTT CAWIHQGGAGELFF
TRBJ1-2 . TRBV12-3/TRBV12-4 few TGTGCCAGCAGTTTAAACCGGGCCCTGCAAGGCTACACCTTC CASSLNRALQGYTF
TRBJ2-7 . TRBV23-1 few TGCGCCAGCAGCCCGGTAGCACGGGAGCAGTACTTC CASSPVAREQYF
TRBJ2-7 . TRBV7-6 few TGTGCCAGCAGCCCGGCCACCTACGAGCAGTACTTC CASSPATYEQYF
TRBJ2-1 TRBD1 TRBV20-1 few TGCAGTGCCATTTCATTGACAGGGGCCTACAATGAGCAGTTCTTC CSAISLTGAYNEQFF
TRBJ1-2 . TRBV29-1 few TGCAGCGTTGAATCGATCGGACGGAACGACTATGGCTACACCTTC CSVESIGRNDYGYTF
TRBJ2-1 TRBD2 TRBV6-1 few TGTGCCAGCAGTACGGGAGGGCCCTACAATGAGCAGTTCTTC CASSTGGPYNEQFF
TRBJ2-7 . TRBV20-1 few TGCAGTGCCCCCCGGACGGAGGGATGGGAGCAGTACTTC CSAPRTEGWEQYF
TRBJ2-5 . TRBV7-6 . TGTGCCAGCAGCTTAGTTTGGGGGAGGCAAGAGACCCAGTACTTC CASSLVWGRQETQYF
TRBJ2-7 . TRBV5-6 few TGTGCCAGCAGCTTGCCTGCTTGGGGGCCAGACTACGAGCAGTACTTC CASSLPAWGPDYEQYF
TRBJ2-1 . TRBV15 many TGTGCCACCAGCAAAGGAGCCCCCTACAATGAGCAGTTCTTC CATSKGAPYNEQFF
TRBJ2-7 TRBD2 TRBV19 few TGTGCCAGTAGTATCAATGCGGGAGGGCCTTACGAGCAGTACTTC CASSINAGGPYEQYF
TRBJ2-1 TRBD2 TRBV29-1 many TGCAGCGGGCGGGGGAGCGGGCCATACAATGAGCAGTTCTTC CSGRGSGPYNEQFF
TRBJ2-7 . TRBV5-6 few TGTGCCAGCAGTCCTGGACAGACTACCCCCTACGAGCAGTACTTC CASSPGQTTPYEQYF
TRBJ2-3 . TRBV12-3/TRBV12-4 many TGTGCCAGCAGTCCCGTTACAGATACGCAGTATTTT CASSPVTDTQYF
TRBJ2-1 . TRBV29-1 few TGCAGCGTTGTTAGGGTTGACTCCTACAATGAGCAGTTCTTC CSVVRVDSYNEQFF
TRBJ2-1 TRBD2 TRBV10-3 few TGTGCCATCAGTGATCCCGGGGAGCGGGGCTCCTACAATGAGCAGTTCTTC CAISDPGERGSYNEQFF
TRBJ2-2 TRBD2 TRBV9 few TGTGCCAGCAGCGTGGTCGCGGGAGTTAACACCGGGGAGCTGTTTTTT CASSVVAGVNTGELFF